The source of this T cell receptor (beta chain) is a study of vaccination effects on CD4 cells after COVID-19 (dated by TCRdb to the early 2020s). Regarding the study in general: Each participant received two doses of an mRNA SARS-CoV-2 vaccine, either BNT162b2 or mRNA-1273. The study compared SARS-CoV-2 spike-specific CD4+ TCR repertoires before and after mRNA vaccination in COVID-19 convalescent patients and infection-naive vaccine recipients. The Oncomine TCR Beta short-read assay on an Illumina iSeq 100 was used to sequence cultures from other donors in the study. A total of some eleven COVID-19 convalescent patients and a handful of SARS-CoV-2-naive healthy vaccine recipients were included in the full study.

The ViraFEST assay stimulated PBMC with viral peptide pools and then used TCR sequencing to identify antigen-specific CD4+ T cell clonotypes by expansion. After more than nine days of culture, CD4+ T cells were isolated with the EasySep CD4+ T cell isolation kit. Negative nucleocapsid antibody results before and after vaccination confirmed that the healthy vaccine recipients had no prior SARS-CoV-2 infection. Some 1.9 million PBMC per well were cultured with approximately 10 ug/ml peptides in IMDM containing around 5.3% human AB serum, approximately 10 IU/ml IL-2 and gentamicin. Half of the culture medium was replaced with fresh IL-2-containing medium on days 3 and 7. Unless noted otherwise, every peptide stimulation condition was cultured in triplicate wells. PBMC were separated from whole blood using Ficoll-Paque Plus gradient centrifugation and were then either cryopreserved at -140C or used fresh. The spike proteins of SARS-CoV-2 and of the common cold coronaviruses HCoV-NL63, HCoV-OC43 and HCoV-229E were spanned by overlapping peptide pools. The QIAamp micro DNA kit was used to extract genomic DNA from the cultured CD4+ T cells.

In regard to this clone: Its target antigen remains unknown. No quality values exist for individual bases; no much larger clone is one base distant.

Results and caveats for the whole study, not just this receptor: The study was limited by a small number of convalescent patients, and early post-infection timepoints were lacking. In healthy vaccine recipients, vaccine-induced clones were almost all SARS-CoV-2 mono-reactive, with only 1 of 255 being cross-reactive with common cold coronaviruses. Both infection-induced and vaccine-induced clones contracted markedly at late post-vaccination timepoints, which is consistent with waning T cell responses.

The receptor library was made with the immunoSEQ multiplex PCR assay. DNA from the cultured and isolated CD4+ T cells underwent TCR beta CDR3 sequencing. Processing in the source paper ran as follows. Non-productive TCR sequences were discarded, and reads were trimmed to the CDR3 region, with only CDR3s of 7 or more amino acids retained. The MANAFEST web app was used to identify antigen-specific clonotypes by comparing expansion in peptide wells with expansion in reference cultures. Positive clones required FDR<0.05 expansion versus reference and all other wells, odds ratio above 5, and frequency above 0.1% in two replicate wells. Cross-reactive clonotypes were defined as significantly expanded in SARS-CoV-2 spike wells and in at least one common cold coronavirus spike condition. Levenshtein distance calculated with the stringdist R package was used to assess CDR3 similarity, and unrooted trees were constructed with ape in R 3.6.1. TCRdb limited this immuneACCESS table to in-frame rearrangements with V and J called. A share of clones is missing; checked studies link under half to unresolved V genes, and the rest is unexplained. From that table come the V and J calls and clone size; the DNA was used to work out D and trimming. The sample records about 37,000 clones, about 70% of which are singletons. About 15% of the sample rests with the top ten.

The sequence came from a human donor who received a COVID-19 vaccine. The source material was CD4+ T cells from PBMCs cultured with HCoV-OC43 spike peptides, sampled before COVID-19 vaccination. What the cell subset or site label conveys for this sample: HCoV-OC43 spike overlapping peptide pool stimulation.

CDR3 loop: CASRDGPSYNEQFF. The DNA is TGTGCCAGCAGAGACGGCCCCTCCTACAATGAGCAGTTCTTC. The V and J genes are TRBV28 and TRBJ2-1, with the D gene too uncertain to name. V loses 6 bases, J loses 0 bases, and the germline ends lie 9 bases apart. Sequences MDHEN (CDR1) and SYDVKM (CDR2) are obtained from the germline V gene. The CDR3 contains 14 residues, cysteine and phenylalanine counted. The DNA shown is the 42-base CDR3, in frame from base 1.